The entry that follows covers one T cell receptor beta chain sequence. Its antigen is as yet unknown. This record comes from a study of shared clonotypes between healthy human individuals. Study-level points and caveats: Incomplete sequencing of sorted subsets was indicated by rarefaction despite large depth.

Clones were sequenced by immunoSEQ multiplex PCR, and TCRdb holds only the in-frame ones, with some missing. The table lists more than 1 million clones, more than 75% of them singletons. Germline lookup yields CDR1 MNHNS and CDR2 SASEGT. J gave up 3 bases and V 2 bases, and 9 bases lay outside the gene matches. CDR3 length: 16 amino acids. Sequenced: memory CD4+ T cells from PBMCs. Subset defined: CD45RA-negative fraction. The V gene is TRBV6-1, the J gene TRBJ2-7; 8 bases agree with TRBD1. The sequence derives from a man between 18 and 35 years old in good health. Some clones in this sample may be carry-over from other donors' samples. CDR3 loop: CASSEKDRGLYYEQYF. In DNA, the CDR3 is TGTGCCAGCAGTGAAAAAGACAGGGGATTGTACTACGAGCAGTACTTC.